This TCR beta chain is from a study of PD-1 blockade in classical Hodgkin lymphoma. Following autologous stem cell transplantation, relapse occurred in every patient, and exposure to brentuximab vedotin varied. Best overall response was complete response, partial response or progressive disease in these relapsed/refractory classical Hodgkin lymphoma patients. Points on this clone: The antigen is not known.

Some clones are missing from TCRdb's copy, which holds only in-frame ones; the method was immunoSEQ multiplex PCR. The table lists almost 100,000 clones, around nine tenths of them singletons, with 2.8% in the top ten. Overall study findings and caveats: Patients were excluded if nivolumab began under 1 year after ASCT (the autologous transplant).

V was clipped by 6 bases and J by 6 bases; unmatched bases: 5. The germline V gene has CDR1 SGHDN and CDR2 FVKESK. The CDR3 is 13 residues long. Sequencing used peripheral blood mononuclear cells (PBMCs), obtained at baseline. V and J are TRBV14 and TRBJ2-1, with 7 nucleotides matching TRBD1. The receptor comes from a human donor with classical Hodgkin lymphoma. The CDR3 DNA is TGTGCCAGCAGGAGGGGGCCGGCCAATGAGCAGTTCTTC. It translates to CASRRGPANEQFF.